This T cell receptor (beta chain) comes out of a study of siplizumab effects on memory and regulatory T cells. General observations from the study: Tregs that proliferated in siplizumab cultures did not have their suppressive function confirmed.

Notes on this clone: Its specificity is unknown.

V dropped 0 bases and J dropped 11 bases, with 13 bases sitting between them. The CDR3 extends over 13 amino acids. Germline CDR1 MGHRA, CDR2 YSYEKL. Around 10^5 TCR templates per sample were assayed. Sequencing was performed with immunoSEQ multiplex PCR; in TCRdb, only in-frame clones are kept and a portion is missing. The sample contains 100,000 or so clones, 85% to 95% of which appear only once. Sequencing was performed on non-Treg CD4+ T cells sorted from blood. The rearrangement joins TRBV4-1 to TRBJ1-1, with D possibly being TRBD1 (5 bases). The TCR originated in a human donor in good health. The CDR3 DNA reads TGCGCCAGCAGCCAAGAAGGCCGTAAGGGGGCTTTCTTT. Translating gives CASSQEGRKGAFF.